The 25 T cell receptor beta chains reported below all come from one sample, sequenced in a study of blood T cell repertoires in COVID-19. Assay used: immunoSEQ multiplex PCR; TCRdb lists only in-frame clones, some missing. Of about 48,000 clones listed, just over 85% are singletons. Specimen: peripheral blood. The receptors here all came from a woman of 80 years or more with acute or convalescent COVID-19.

This rearrangement joins TRBV28 to TRBJ1-1; 10 bases align to TRBD1. Germline CDR1 and CDR2: MDHEN and SYDVKM. Losses at the gene ends were 6 bases for V and 0 bases for J; bases not matched to a gene: 13. The CDR3 has 18 amino acids. For the CDR3, the DNA is TGTGCCAGCAGGTCGGGGTGGGACAGGGGCTACATGAACACTGAAGCTTTCTTT. Translation gives CASRSGWDRGYMNTEAFF.

J is TRBJ1-1 and V is TRBV5-8; D uncertain. Germline assignment: CDR1 SGHTS and CDR2 YDEGEE. The CDR3 contains 14 residues. V was cut by 4 bases and J by 5 bases, with 15 bases left in between. CDR3 residues: CASSPERGRTEAFF. In nucleotides, the CDR3 is TGTGCCAGCAGCCCTGAACGGGGTCGGACTGAAGCTTTCTTT.

The chain recombines TRBV7-9 with TRBJ2-2; TRBD1 is a possible D gene (5 bases). This CDR3 is built from 15 residues. Trimming cost V 4 bases and J 2 bases, with 11 bases left between them. Per the germline V gene, CDR1 is SEHNR and CDR2 is FQNEAQ (reference sequence). The CDR3 sequence: CASSSQDTNTGELFF. In nucleotides, the CDR3 is TGTGCCAGCAGCTCTCAGGACACAAACACCGGGGAGCTGTTTTTT.

The sample holds a few counts of this clone. The chain couples TRBV25-1 to TRBJ1-6, with D maybe TRBD1 (5 bases). V was pared by 1 base and J by 0 bases, with 7 bases between. This CDR3 is 16 amino acids long. The germline CDR1 and CDR2 sequences are MGHDK and SYGVNS. DNA for the CDR3: TGTGCCAGCAGTGAATCCGACAGCTCCTATAATTCACCCCTCCACTTT. It translates to CASSESDSSYNSPLHF.

The chain is built from TRBV5-1 and TRBJ2-1, with 10 bases matching TRBD2. V shed 8 bases and J 7 bases; nucleotides not matched to a gene: 12. The CDR3 has 15 amino acids. Germline loops: CDR1 SGHRS, CDR2 YFSETQ. CDR3 nucleotide sequence: TGCGCCAGTGATTCGAGCGGGGGGGCCCATAATGAGCAGTTCTTC. Protein: CASDSSGGAHNEQFF.

The chain carries TRBV11-2 and TRBJ1-3; the D gene is possibly TRBD1 (5 bases). V was pared by 0 bases and J by 2 bases, with 11 bases between. The CDR3 runs 16 residues. Looked up from germline, CDR1 is SGHAT and CDR2 is FQNNGV. CDR3 bases: TGTGCCAGCAGCTTAGAGAAACCAGGGACTGGAAACACCATATATTTT. Translated: CASSLEKPGTGNTIYF.

This sequence joins TRBV5-1 and TRBJ1-3; D ambiguous. Per the germline V gene, CDR1 is SGHRS and CDR2 is YFSETQ. V lost 0 bases and J 1 base, leaving 11 bases between the germline ends. The CDR3 runs 16 residues. The CDR3 bases are TGCGCCAGCAGCTTGGGCGGCTTTCTTTCTGGAAACACCATATATTTT. Translation: CASSLGGFLSGNTIYF.

V gene TRBV5-5 combines with J gene TRBJ2-2; possible D gene TRBD1, 6 bases. The CDR3 contains 15 residues. Germline V gives CDR1 SGHKS, CDR2 YYEKEE (reference sequence). V dropped 4 bases and J dropped 0 bases, with 10 bases sitting between them. DNA of the CDR3: TGTGCCAGCAGCCGCAGGGGAACGAACACCGGGGAGCTGTTTTTT. Protein sequence: CASSRRGTNTGELFF.

This chain connects TRBV5-1 to TRBJ1-1; D ambiguous. Germline CDR1 is SGHRS and CDR2 is YFSETQ. This CDR3 region has 13 residues. With 4 bases removed from V and 0 bases from J, the gap between germline ends came to 7 bases. This CDR3 is CASSQTVNTEAFF. The CDR3 DNA sequence: TGCGCCAGCAGCCAAACAGTGAACACTGAAGCTTTCTTT.

Details on this clone: A read error may account for a junction end that differs from germline. This chain joins TRBV11-2 and TRBJ1-1; 7 bases are shared with TRBD1. Germline V gene sequence: CDR1 SGHAT, CDR2 FQNNGV. The CDR3 is 14 residues long. As DNA, the CDR3 is TGTGCCAGCAGATTAGGACAGGCCAGCACTGAAGCTTTCTTT. Amino acid sequence: CASRLGQASTEAFF.

In DNA form, the CDR3 reads TGTGCCAGCAGCTTAGCGTGGGGCGTGTACAATGAGCAGTTCTTC. Protein product: CASSLAWGVYNEQFF. This chain uses TRBV7-6 with TRBJ2-1; maybe TRBD1 (5 bases). V shed 0 bases and J shed 4 bases, with 10 bases lying between them. The CDR3 contains 15 residues. CDR1 is SGHVS and CDR2 is FNYEAQ in the germline V gene.

The chain recombines TRBV11-1 with TRBJ2-7, with 7 bases lining up with TRBD2. J gave up 2 bases and V 6 bases, and 4 bases lay outside the gene matches. The CDR3 covers 13 residues. The germline V gene encodes CDR1 SGHAT and CDR2 FQDESV (reference sequence). The CDR3 here is CASRQRGTYEQYF. In nucleotides, the CDR3 is TGTGCCAGCAGACAGCGGGGCACCTACGAGCAGTACTTC.

The chain links TRBV6-5 to TRBJ1-2; D gene ambiguous. The CDR3 is 11 residues long. Germline CDR1 is MNHEY and CDR2 is SVGAGI. Trimming stripped 7 bases from V and 8 bases from J, with 11 bases between. The CDR3 here is CASTPGSGYTF. CDR3 coding DNA: TGTGCCAGCACCCCGGGATCGGGCTACACCTTC.

The J gene is TRBJ1-3, the V gene TRBV6-1; TRBD1 is a possible D gene (6 bases). CDR3 length: 14 amino acids. Germline V gene sequence: CDR1 MNHNS, CDR2 SASEGT. V was shortened by 3 bases and J by 4 bases, with 10 bases between the two germline ends. The CDR3 region has the DNA TGTGCCAGCAGTGACCCAGGGGTCGGAAACACCATATATTTT. Translating gives CASSDPGVGNTIYF.

The chain has TRBV7-8 and TRBJ1-4; possibly TRBD1 for D (5 bases). Germline CDR1 SGHVS, CDR2 FQNEAQ. The V end lost 1 base, the J end lost 3 bases, and 9 bases lay between the germline ends. The CDR3 has 15 amino acids. For the CDR3, the DNA is TGTGCCAGCAGCTTAGTTGGACAACCTAATGAAAAACTGTTTTTT. Translation gives CASSLVGQPNEKLFF.

The genes are TRBV27 and TRBJ2-5; TRBD1 is a possible D gene (6 bases). Trimming removed 3 bases from V and 6 bases from J, with 11 bases in between. Germline loops: CDR1 MNHEY, CDR2 SMNVEV (reference sequence). CDR3 length equals 13 residues. The CDR3 bases are TGTGCCAGCAGTTTGAACAGGGTGCAGACCCAGTACTTC. Translating gives CASSLNRVQTQYF.

The chain uses TRBV5-5 and TRBJ2-3, with 8 bases lining up with TRBD1. The germline V gene has CDR1 SGHKS and CDR2 YYEKEE (reference sequence). This CDR3 has 16 residues. The V and J ends lost 2 bases and 3 bases, in that order; junction bases with no gene match: 8. CDR3 in amino acids: CASSLTGGGRTDTQYF. As DNA, the CDR3 is TGTGCCAGCAGCTTAACAGGGGGAGGAAGGACAGATACGCAGTATTTT.

The gene calls are TRBV5-8 and TRBJ1-2, with D possibly being TRBD1 (6 bases). Germline V gene sequence: CDR1 SGHTS, CDR2 YDEGEE. This CDR3 is 15 amino acids long. Between the trimmed V and J ends, which lost 1 base and 0 bases, there was a span of 10 bases. CDR3 region: CASSLRQATNYGYTF. In DNA form, the CDR3 reads TGTGCCAGCAGCTTGCGACAGGCGACTAACTATGGCTACACCTTC.

The V call is TRBV2, the J call TRBJ1-5; no firm D call. Germline loops: CDR1 SNHLY, CDR2 FYNNEI. Trimming took 10 bases from V and 2 from J, leaving 15 bases between them. The CDR3 totals 14 residues. The CDR3: CATADAGGNQPQHF. CDR3 DNA: TGTGCCACCGCGGACGCGGGTGGCAATCAGCCCCAGCATTTT.

This chain links TRBV19 with TRBJ1-2, with 7 bases that match TRBD1. Trimming took 7 bases from V and 2 from J; bases not matched to a gene: 7. This CDR3 region has 14 residues. Germline CDR1 and CDR2: LNHDA and SQIVND (reference sequence). The CDR3 DNA sequence: TGTGCCAGTACTTCGACAGGGACCAACTATGGCTACACCTTC. Translated, it gives CASTSTGTNYGYTF.

The V gene is TRBV7-2, the J gene TRBJ1-6, with no clear D. The ends were cut back, 4 bases at V and 4 bases at J, with 14 bases in the middle. The CDR3 runs to 16 residues. The germline V gene has CDR1 SGHTA and CDR2 FQGNSA. The CDR3 loop reads CASSSTTTAYNSPLHF. In DNA form, the CDR3 reads TGTGCCAGCAGCTCGACGACAACAGCTTATAATTCACCCCTCCACTTT.

The genes are TRBV2 and TRBJ1-1; D not resolved. The germline gives CDR1 SNHLY, CDR2 FYNNEI. V lost 6 bases to trimming and J lost 2 bases, with 13 bases between them. The length of the CDR3 is 14 residues. CDR3 region: CASSRSGSNTEAFF. The DNA of the CDR3 is TGTGCCAGCAGCCGTTCGGGGTCTAACACTGAAGCTTTCTTT. Based on the CDR3 plus reference TRBV2 and TRBJ1-1, the full variable domain is EPEVTQTPSHQVTQMGQEVILRCVPISNHLYFYWYRQILGQKVEFLVSFYNNEISEKSEIFDDQFSVERPDGSNFTLKIRSTKLEDSAMYFCASSRSGSNTEAFFGQGTRLTVV.

V gene TRBV29-1 combines with J gene TRBJ1-2; 8 bases agree with TRBD1. Germline V gene sequence: CDR1 SQVTM, CDR2 ANQGSEA. This CDR3 has 12 residues. V lost 3 bases, J lost 12 bases, and 9 bases stayed unmatched. The CDR3 here is CSVDGDRSSNTF. The CDR3 coding sequence is TGCAGCGTTGATGGGGACAGGTCCAGTAACACCTTC. The complete variable domain, with remaining parts taken from reference TRBV29-1 and TRBJ1-2, reads SAVISQKPSRDICQRGTSLTIQCQVDSQVTMMFWYRQQPGQSLTLIATANQGSEATYESGFVIDKFPISRPNLTFSTLTVSNMSPEDSSIYLCSVDGDRSSNTFGSGTRLTVV.

The rearrangement joins TRBV7-9 to TRBJ1-2; D unclear. The CDR3 has 12 amino acids. Between the trimmed V and J ends, which lost 5 bases and 0 bases, there was a span of 4 bases. The V gene's germline CDR1 is SEHNR and CDR2 FQNEAQ (reference sequence). For the CDR3, the DNA is TGTGCCAGCAGCACTGCTAACTATGGCTACACCTTC. This sequence encodes CASSTANYGYTF.

This CDR3 is CASSLPPKNEQFF. DNA of the CDR3: TGCGCCAGCAGCTTACCCCCTAAAAATGAGCAGTTCTTC. The chain links TRBV5-1 to TRBJ2-1; D is uncertain. Looked up from germline, CDR1 is SGHRS and CDR2 is YFSETQ. Trimming took 2 bases from V and 7 from J, leaving 10 bases between them. The CDR3 has 13 amino acids.